These T cell receptor beta chains were read from a single sample in a study of beta chain features in type 1 diabetes. Generated by immunoSEQ multiplex PCR, the TCRdb table keeps only in-frame clones and is missing some. The repertoire holds hundreds of thousands of clones, over 13% seen once, with less than 0.04% in the top ten. Sequencing used naive CD4+ T cells from blood. All receptors derive from a man aged 18 to 35 with type 1 diabetes. Both conserved end residues are part of each CDR3. The D gene is left open where the match is weak. Where a row states a size, it is once, few, many or the class of an expanded clone; other rows omit it.

V	size	J	D	DNA	CDR3
TRBV28	few	TRBJ2-7	TRBD1	TGTGCCAGCACCACCGCAGGGGGTGGCGCGAACGAGCAGTACTTC	CASTTAGGGANEQYF
TRBV28	NA	TRBJ2-7	NA	TGTGCCAGCAGCCGAGTCTACGAGCAGTACTTC	CASSRVYEQYF
TRBV30	NA	TRBJ2-2	NA	TGTGCCTGGAGTGTACGGAGCGCTCGGAAGAACACCGGGGAGCTGTTTTTT	CAWSVRSARKNTGELFF
TRBV30	few	TRBJ1-5	TRBD1	TGTGCCTTTCAACAGGGGGCTTTTATGCAGCCCCAGCATTTT	CAFQQGAFMQPQHF
TRBV5-4	few	TRBJ1-1	TRBD1	TGTGCCAGCAGCTTGGGACAGGGACTAAACACTGAAGCTTTCTTT	CASSLGQGLNTEAFF
TRBV10-3	NA	TRBJ2-1	TRBD1	TGTGCCATCAGTCCGAGGGGACAGGGGGTTATTGAGCAGTTCTTC	CAISPRGQGVIEQFF
TRBV7-6	few	TRBJ2-7	TRBD2	TGTGCCAGCAGCCGATTTTCAGGGCGGGGGGACGAGCAGTACTTC	CASSRFSGRGDEQYF
TRBV28	NA	TRBJ1-6	NA	TGTGCCAGTGGAGTGGCCAGCTCCTATAATTCACCCCTCCACTTT	CASGVASSYNSPLHF
TRBV9	few	TRBJ2-6	NA	TGTGCCAGCAGCGTAGTGAGCTCTGGGGCCAACGTCCTGACTTTC	CASSVVSSGANVLTF
TRBV7-2	NA	TRBJ2-2	NA	TGTGCCAGCAGCTTACGGGTTTCCGGGGAGCTGTTTTTT	CASSLRVSGELFF
TRBV7-2	NA	TRBJ2-7	NA	TGTGCCAGCAGCTTGGAGGAACGACACGAGCAGTACTTC	CASSLEERHEQYF
TRBV7-2	few	TRBJ1-6	NA	TGTGCCAGCAGCCCAAGGGGAGGGGCCCATAATAATTCACCCCTCCACTTT	CASSPRGGAHNNSPLHF
TRBV28	NA	TRBJ2-7	TRBD2	TGTGCCAGCAGATCGGGGGGAGCCTACGAGCAGTACTTC	CASRSGGAYEQYF
TRBV4-2	few	TRBJ2-6	NA	TGTGCCAGCAGCCAGGATGGGAGAGGTGGCGGCTCTGGGGCCAACGTCCTGACTTTC	CASSQDGRGGGSGANVLTF
TRBV7-9	few	TRBJ2-2	TRBD1	TGTGCCAGCAGTTTTCGGACAGGGGGCACCGGGGAGCTGTTTTTT	CASSFRTGGTGELFF
TRBV28	few	TRBJ2-1	NA	TGTGCCAGCCGGACGGGTTCTGGAGAGCAGTTCTTC	CASRTGSGEQFF
TRBV10-3	NA	TRBJ2-5	TRBD1	TGTGCCATCAGTGAGGACAGGGCCCAAGAGACCCAGTACTTC	CAISEDRAQETQYF
TRBV25-1	NA	TRBJ1-1	TRBD1	TGTGCCAGCAGTCCCCCAGGGGGCAGGAACACTGAAGCTTTCTTT	CASSPPGGRNTEAFF
TRBV28	few	TRBJ1-6	TRBD1	TGTGCCAGCATCCGGGACAGTAAATCACCCCTCCACTTT	CASIRDSKSPLHF
TRBV4-1	few	TRBJ2-1	NA	TGCGCCAGCAGCCAACCCTTAGATGAGCAGTTCTTC	CASSQPLDEQFF
TRBV5-1	NA	TRBJ1-1	TRBD1	TGCGCCAGCAGCAATCACGGACAGGGGGTTCCCGACTCTGAAGCTTTCTTT	CASSNHGQGVPDSEAFF
TRBV10-3	NA	TRBJ2-5	TRBD2	TGTGCCATCAGTGAGTGGGAGGGAGAGAAGACCCAGTACTTC	CAISEWEGEKTQYF
TRBV29-1	NA	TRBJ1-1	NA	TGCAGCGTTGAAGACGGTGGTAGTGAAGCTTTCTTT	CSVEDGGSEAFF
TRBV4-2	NA	TRBJ2-7	TRBD1	TGTGCCAGCAGCCAGTCAGGACCGGGACAGGGATCCTACGAGCAGTACTTC	CASSQSGPGQGSYEQYF
TRBV30	few	TRBJ2-1	NA	TGTGCCTGGAGTAGGCTAGGGCAGGGGAGCTCCTACAATGAGCAGTTCTTC	CAWSRLGQGSSYNEQFF
TRBV30	NA	TRBJ1-5	NA	TGTGCCTCGACAACAGGGCTGGGTCAGCCCCAGCATTTT	CASTTGLGQPQHF
TRBV7-9	NA	TRBJ2-2	NA	TGTGCCAGCAGCTTAGCGGGCGGAGGGAACACCGGGGAGCTGTTTTTT	CASSLAGGGNTGELFF
TRBV4-2	few	TRBJ1-4	NA	TGTGCCAGCAACCAGGCTGCTGTAGCGACTAATGAAAAACTGTTTTTT	CASNQAAVATNEKLFF
TRBV7-2	NA	TRBJ1-5	NA	TGTGCCAGCAGCCGGGACACCCGACAGCCCCAGCATTTT	CASSRDTRQPQHF